This T cell receptor (beta chain) was obtained from a study of Graves' ophthalmopathy and Graves' hyperthyroidism. Broader study findings: Stable hyperthyroidism and ophthalmopathy were told apart by a 13-signature model, which achieved just over 85% sensitivity and over 65% specificity.

At least ten counts were recorded for this clonotype. Its antigen is unknown. Deletions cut 1 base from V and 5 bases from J, with 12 bases between. This CDR3 contains 14 residues. Germline V gene data show CDR1 as MGHRA and CDR2 as YSYEKL. Amplifying from RNA transcripts, the study obtained TCR beta CDR3 regions. Scientists carried out first-round RT-PCR using HTBI primers and then a second-round multiplex PCR. Each CDR3 protein is one row after TCRdb ran MiXCR on the multiplex PCR reads. The repertoire holds around 520,000 distinct CDR3 sequences, with approximately 37% as singletons. The chain couples TRBV4-1 to TRBJ2-7; D possibly matches TRBD1 or TRBD2 (6 bases each). The origin of this receptor is an adult man with Graves' hyperthyroidism. Material: peripheral blood or thyroid tissue (not recorded which). CDR3: CASSQVTGRNEQYF. The CDR3 bases are TGCGCCAGCAGCCAAGTTACAGGGAGGAACGAGCAGTACTTC.